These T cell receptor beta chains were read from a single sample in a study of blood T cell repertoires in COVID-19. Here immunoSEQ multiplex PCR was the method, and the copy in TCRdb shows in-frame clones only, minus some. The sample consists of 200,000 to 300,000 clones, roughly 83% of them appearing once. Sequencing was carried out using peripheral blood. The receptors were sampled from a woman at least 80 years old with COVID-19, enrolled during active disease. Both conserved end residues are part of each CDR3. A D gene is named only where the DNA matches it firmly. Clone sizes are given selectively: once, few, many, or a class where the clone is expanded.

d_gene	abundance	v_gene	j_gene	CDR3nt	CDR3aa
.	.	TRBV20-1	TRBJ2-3	TGCAGTGCTACCCTCGGAGATACGCAGTATTTT	CSATLGDTQYF
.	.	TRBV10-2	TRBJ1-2	TGCGCCAGCCGGCGGGGGGCGCGTACTAACTATGGCTACACCTTC	CASRRGARTNYGYTF
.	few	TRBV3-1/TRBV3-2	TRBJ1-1	TGTGCCAGCAGCCAGAGGGAGCCGGCTACTGAAGCTTTCTTT	CASSQREPATEAFF
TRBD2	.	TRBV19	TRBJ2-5	TGTGCCAGTAGTATTGGACTAGCGGGGGGGCAAGAGACCCAGTACTTC	CASSIGLAGGQETQYF
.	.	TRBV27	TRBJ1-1	TGTGCCAGCAGCTATACAGGAAAGAACACTGAAGCTTTCTTT	CASSYTGKNTEAFF
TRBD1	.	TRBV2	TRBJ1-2	TGTGCCAGCAGTGGCACCGGGACAGCTAACTATGGCTACACCTTC	CASSGTGTANYGYTF
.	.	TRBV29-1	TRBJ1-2	TGCAGCGTTGGGGAGCCGAACTATGGCTACACCTTC	CSVGEPNYGYTF
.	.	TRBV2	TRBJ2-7	TGTGCCGGACATGCCAGCGTTAGCTCCTACGAGCAGTACTTC	CAGHASVSSYEQYF
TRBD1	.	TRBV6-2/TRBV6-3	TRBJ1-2	TGTGCCAGCAGTACGGAGGGACAGAGGACGAGAGGCTACACCTTC	CASSTEGQRTRGYTF
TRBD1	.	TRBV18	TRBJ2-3	TGTGCCAGCTCACGGCAGGGGGCCAGCACAGATACGCAGTATTTT	CASSRQGASTDTQYF
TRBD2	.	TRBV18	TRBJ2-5	TGTGCCAGCTCCCGGGTTAGCGGGGCACAAGAGACCCAGTACTTC	CASSRVSGAQETQYF
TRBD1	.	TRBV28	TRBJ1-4	TGTGCCAGCAGCCCCGTGGACAGGGCGAAAGAAAAACTGTTTTTT	CASSPVDRAKEKLFF
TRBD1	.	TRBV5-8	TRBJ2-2	TGTGCCAGCGCGAGGGGGCCCACGACTTTGAACACCGGGGAGCTGTTTTTT	CASARGPTTLNTGELFF
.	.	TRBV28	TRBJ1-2	TGTGCCAGTGACGGGCGGGGCTCCTCTAACTATGGCTACACCTTC	CASDGRGSSNYGYTF
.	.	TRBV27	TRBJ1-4	TGTGCCAGCAGTTCTCGACAGTCACAGGAAAAACTGTTTTTT	CASSSRQSQEKLFF
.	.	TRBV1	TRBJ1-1	TGCACCAGCAGCCGCCTTCTCGAGGGGGTGAACACTGAAGCTTTCTTT	CTSSRLLEGVNTEAFF
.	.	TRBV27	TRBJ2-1	TGTGCCAGCAGTTTATGGGGGGAGAGCTACAATGAGCAGTTCTTC	CASSLWGESYNEQFF
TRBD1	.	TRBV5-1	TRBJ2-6	TGCGCCAGCACACAGACAGGGTCCGGGGCCAACGTCCTGACTTTC	CASTQTGSGANVLTF
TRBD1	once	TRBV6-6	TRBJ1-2	TGTGCCAGCAGTCCGGGACAGGGGACGTTGAACTATGGCTACACCTTC	CASSPGQGTLNYGYTF
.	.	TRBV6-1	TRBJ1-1	TGTGCCAGCAGTGAAGATCGGGGAAGGTACACTGAAGCTTTCTTT	CASSEDRGRYTEAFF
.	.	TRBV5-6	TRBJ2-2	TGTGCCAGCAGCCCTTTGACTCTCACCGGGGAGCTGTTTTTT	CASSPLTLTGELFF
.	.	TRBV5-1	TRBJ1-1	TGCGCCAGCAGCTCCGGTTTTATGAACACTGAAGCTTTCTTT	CASSSGFMNTEAFF
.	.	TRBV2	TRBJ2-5	TGTGCCAGCAGTGAAGACCAGGTCGGGACCCAGTACTTC	CASSEDQVGTQYF
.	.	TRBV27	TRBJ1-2	TGTGCCAGCAGTCTCCAAAGACAGGCCTCGGATGGCTACACCTTC	CASSLQRQASDGYTF
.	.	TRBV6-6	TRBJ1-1	TGTGCCAGCAGTCCCCTCGGGGGGAAAATGAACACTGAAGCTTTCTTT	CASSPLGGKMNTEAFF
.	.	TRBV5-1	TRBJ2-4	TGCGCCAGCAGCTTGGACAGGGAAGGAAACATTCAGTACTTC	CASSLDREGNIQYF
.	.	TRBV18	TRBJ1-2	TGTGCCAGCTCACCCGCGCCGGGGGTCTCCACCTTC	CASSPAPGVSTF
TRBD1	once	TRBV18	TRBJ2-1	TGTGCCAGCTCACGAGGACAGGGGGACTACAATGAGCAGTTCTTC	CASSRGQGDYNEQFF
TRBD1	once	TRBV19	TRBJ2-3	TGTGCCAGTAGGGTCAGGGGGCAGGAAGCAGATACGCAGTATTTT	CASRVRGQEADTQYF
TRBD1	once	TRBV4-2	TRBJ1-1	TGTGCCAGCAGCCAGGATCTCCGGGACAGGGAGCGATTCACTGAAGCTTTCTTT	CASSQDLRDRERFTEAFF
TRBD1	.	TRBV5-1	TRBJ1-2	TGCGCCAGCAGCCCGGACAGGGCGGGGGGCTACACCTTC	CASSPDRAGGYTF
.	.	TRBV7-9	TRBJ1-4	TGTGCCAGCAGGCATTCGGAGGGCGGGGAAAAACTGTTTTTT	CASRHSEGGEKLFF
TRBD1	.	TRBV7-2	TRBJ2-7	TGTGCCAGCAGCCGGACAGGGACCTACGAGCAGTACTTC	CASSRTGTYEQYF
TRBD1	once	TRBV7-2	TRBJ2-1	TGTGCCAGCAGCCAAGGACAGGGAAAGCATGAGCAGTTCTTC	CASSQGQGKHEQFF
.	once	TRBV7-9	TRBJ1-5	TGTGCCACCGCAGATAACAATCAGCCCCAGCATTTT	CATADNNQPQHF
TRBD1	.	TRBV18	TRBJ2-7	TGTGCCAGCTCACCCGGGACAGGGTCGTACGAGCAGTACTTC	CASSPGTGSYEQYF
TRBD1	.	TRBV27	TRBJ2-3	TGTGCCAGCAGTTTAAAGCAGGGGGCGCGCAGATTGGAGACAGATACGCAGTATTTT	CASSLKQGARRLETDTQYF
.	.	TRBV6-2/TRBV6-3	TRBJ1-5	TGTGCCAGCAGCCCTACCGGGACAAGGTACGCAGCCCAGCATTTT	CASSPTGTRYAAQHF
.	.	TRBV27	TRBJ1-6	TGTGCCAGCAGTTCGCCTGGGGTCAGGGGTAGGAATTCACCCCTCCACTTT	CASSSPGVRGRNSPLHF
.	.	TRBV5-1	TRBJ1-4	TGCGCCAGCAGCTTAATGACAGCGAATAATGAAAAACTGTTTTTT	CASSLMTANNEKLFF
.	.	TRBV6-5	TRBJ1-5	TGTGCCAGCAGTTACAGGGAGAACGTGCCCCAGCATTTT	CASSYRENVPQHF
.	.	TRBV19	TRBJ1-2	TGTGCCAGTAGTGAGGCTAACTATGGCTACACCTTC	CASSEANYGYTF
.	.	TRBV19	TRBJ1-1	TGTGCCAGTCCGACCCCCAGGGATTTCATGAACACTGAAGCTTTCTTT	CASPTPRDFMNTEAFF
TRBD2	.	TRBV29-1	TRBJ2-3	TGCAGCGTTGTGGTGGGGGGGGCAGATACGCAGTATTTT	CSVVVGGADTQYF
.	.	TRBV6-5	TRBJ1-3	TGTGCCAGCAGTTACGACAGGAGCTCTGGAAACACCATATATTTT	CASSYDRSSGNTIYF
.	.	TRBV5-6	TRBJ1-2	TGTGCCAGCAGCTTGGAACAGGTCTATGGCTACACCTTC	CASSLEQVYGYTF